What follows describes a single TCR beta chain. Its antigen is not identified. The CDR3 length is 14 residues. CDR1 and CDR2 (germline): SGDLS, YYNGEE. Trimming cost V 4 bases and J 3 bases; bases outside gene matches: 3. The data belong to a study of shared clonotypes between healthy human individuals. Findings of the study overall: Several donors held about 5% of naive CD4 clonotypes in common.

Sequencing used immunoSEQ multiplex PCR; TCRdb keeps in-frame clones, though not all of them. This table holds some 980,000 clones, approximately 76% found once. The study enrolled healthy HIV-negative adults without recent acute infections or vaccinations as donors. Those who donated, Caucasian adults without exception, all lived in Nashville, Tennessee. The sequence came from a man younger than 35 in good health. The sample consisted of memory CD4+ T cells sorted from blood. Subset given: CD45RA-negative fraction. The chain joins TRBV9 to TRBJ2-2; 7 nucleotides align to TRBD1. The chain's CDR3 is CASSTTGDTGELFF. In DNA form, the CDR3 reads TGTGCCAGCAGCACAACAGGGGACACCGGGGAGCTGTTTTTT.